This T cell receptor beta chain was sequenced in a study of cytomegalovirus exposure and HLA in healthy donors. The study, taken as a whole, reports: Cytomegalovirus association was assigned to about 150 TCR beta chains. Generally TCR sequences proved uncommon, though certain public TCRs appeared in numerous donors. Later, an analysis found that TCR clusters from the first cohort tended to co-occur in the 110 or so validation repertoires.

Data came from immunoSEQ multiplex PCR; TCRdb stores just in-frame clones and leaves some out. The sample records about 160,000 clones, over 80% being singletons. Between the trimmed V and J ends, which lost 8 bases and 1 base, there was a span of 9 bases. Germline assignment: CDR1 LNHDA and CDR2 SQIVND (reference sequence). The CDR3 consists of 12 residues. This clone was counted a few times. What it binds is unknown. It was the approximately 120-subject validation cohort, separate from the approximately 700-subject first cohort, to which the donors belonged. The TCR comes from a man under 40 in good health and CMV-seropositive. Sequencing was carried out using PBMCs. This rearrangement joins TRBV19 to TRBJ2-7; no clear D. The CDR3 loop reads CASSGLSYEQYF. The CDR3 DNA follows: TGTGCCAGTTCCGGGTTATCCTACGAGCAGTACTTC.